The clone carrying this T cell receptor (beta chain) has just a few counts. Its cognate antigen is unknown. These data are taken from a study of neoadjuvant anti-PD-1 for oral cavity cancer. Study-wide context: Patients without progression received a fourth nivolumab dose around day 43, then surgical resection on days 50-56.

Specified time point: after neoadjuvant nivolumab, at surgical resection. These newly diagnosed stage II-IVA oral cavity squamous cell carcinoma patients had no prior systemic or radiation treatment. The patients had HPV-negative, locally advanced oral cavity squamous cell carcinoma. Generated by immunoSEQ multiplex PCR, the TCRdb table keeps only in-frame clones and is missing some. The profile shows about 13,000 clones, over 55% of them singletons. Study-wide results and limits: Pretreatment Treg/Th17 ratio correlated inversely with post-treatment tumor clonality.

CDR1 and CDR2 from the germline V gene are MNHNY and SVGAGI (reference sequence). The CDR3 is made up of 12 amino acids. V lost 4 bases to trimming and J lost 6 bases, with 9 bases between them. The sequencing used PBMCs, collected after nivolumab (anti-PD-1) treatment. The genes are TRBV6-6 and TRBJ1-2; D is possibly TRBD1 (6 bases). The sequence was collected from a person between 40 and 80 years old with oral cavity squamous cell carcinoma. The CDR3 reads CASSSPGDGYTF. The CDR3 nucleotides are TGTGCCAGCAGTTCCCCAGGGGATGGCTACACCTTC.